This TCR beta chain was recovered during a study of blood T cell repertoires in COVID-19. Study-level information: Sources were T cells, B-cell-depleted T cells, or PBMCs; the material itself was cDNA or gDNA.

Assay used: immunoSEQ multiplex PCR; TCRdb lists only in-frame clones, some missing. The table has 110,000 or so clones, about 74% seen once. The CDR3 is 19 residues long. The V segment lost 0 bases and the J segment 3 bases; nucleotides outside the gene matches: 12. The rearrangement links TRBV6-7 to TRBJ1-5; TRBD1 matches 9 bases. TRBV6-7 has ORF status, its function being uncertain. The clonotype was recovered from a human donor in a cohort sampled during active COVID-19. The sequencing sample was made of peripheral blood. DNA of the CDR3: TGTGCCAGCAGTTACTCGAGAGTAGCAGACAGGGGGGACAATCAGCCCCAGCATTTT. Translated, it gives CASSYSRVADRGDNQPQHF.